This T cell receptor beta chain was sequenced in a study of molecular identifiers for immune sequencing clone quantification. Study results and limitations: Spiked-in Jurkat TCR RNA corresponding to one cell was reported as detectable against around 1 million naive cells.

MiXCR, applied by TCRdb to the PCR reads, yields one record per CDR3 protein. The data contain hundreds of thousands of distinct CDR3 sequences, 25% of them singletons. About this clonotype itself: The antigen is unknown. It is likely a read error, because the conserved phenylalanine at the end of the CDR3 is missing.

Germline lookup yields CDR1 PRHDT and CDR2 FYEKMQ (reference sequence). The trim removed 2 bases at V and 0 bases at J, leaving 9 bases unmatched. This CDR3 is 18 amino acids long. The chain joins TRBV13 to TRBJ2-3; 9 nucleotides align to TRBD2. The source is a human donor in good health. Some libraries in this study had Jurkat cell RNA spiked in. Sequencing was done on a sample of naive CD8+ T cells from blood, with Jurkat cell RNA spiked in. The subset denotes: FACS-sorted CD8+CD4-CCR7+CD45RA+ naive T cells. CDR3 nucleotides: TGTGCCAGCAGCTTACGTGATAGCGGGGGACTTAGCACAGATACGCAGTATCTT. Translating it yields CASSLRDSGGLSTDTQYL.